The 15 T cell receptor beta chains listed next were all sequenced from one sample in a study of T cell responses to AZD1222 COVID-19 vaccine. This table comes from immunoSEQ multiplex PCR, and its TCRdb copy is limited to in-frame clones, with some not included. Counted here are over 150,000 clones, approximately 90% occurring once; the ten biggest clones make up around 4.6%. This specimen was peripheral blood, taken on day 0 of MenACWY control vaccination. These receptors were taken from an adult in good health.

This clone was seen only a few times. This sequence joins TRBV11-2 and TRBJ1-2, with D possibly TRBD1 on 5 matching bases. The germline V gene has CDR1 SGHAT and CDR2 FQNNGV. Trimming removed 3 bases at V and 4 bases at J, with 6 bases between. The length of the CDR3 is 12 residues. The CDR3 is CASSFDSYGYTF. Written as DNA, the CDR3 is TGTGCCAGCAGCTTCGACAGCTATGGCTACACCTTC.

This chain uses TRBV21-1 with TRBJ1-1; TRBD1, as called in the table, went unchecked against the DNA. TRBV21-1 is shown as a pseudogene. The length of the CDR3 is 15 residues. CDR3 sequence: CASSDPGTGGPEAFF. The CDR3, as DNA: TGTGCCAGCAGCGATCCCGGGACAGGGGGCCCTGAAGCTTTCTTT.

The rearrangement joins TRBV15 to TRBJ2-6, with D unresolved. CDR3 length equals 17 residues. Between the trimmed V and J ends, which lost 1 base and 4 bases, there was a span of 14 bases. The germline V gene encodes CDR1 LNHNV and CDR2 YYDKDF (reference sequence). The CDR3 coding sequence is TGTGCCACCAGCAGAGGCCCTATGGGCACCGGGGCCAACGTCCTGACTTTC. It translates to CATSRGPMGTGANVLTF.

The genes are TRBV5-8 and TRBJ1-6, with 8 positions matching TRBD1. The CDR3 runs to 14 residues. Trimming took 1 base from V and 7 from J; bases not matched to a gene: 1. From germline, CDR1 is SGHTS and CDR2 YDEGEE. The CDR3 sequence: CASSLQGANSPLHF. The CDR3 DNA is TGTGCCAGCAGCTTGCAGGGGGCGAATTCACCCCTCCACTTT.

CDR3 loop: CASSPDRGVTEAFF. The DNA of the CDR3 is TGCGCCAGCAGCCCTGACAGGGGGGTCACTGAAGCTTTCTTT. V gene TRBV5-1 combines with J gene TRBJ1-1; 9 bases are a match to TRBD1. Unmatched junction bases numbered 5, after V lost 4 bases and J lost 4 bases. Looked up from germline, CDR1 is SGHRS and CDR2 is YFSETQ. The CDR3 covers 14 residues.

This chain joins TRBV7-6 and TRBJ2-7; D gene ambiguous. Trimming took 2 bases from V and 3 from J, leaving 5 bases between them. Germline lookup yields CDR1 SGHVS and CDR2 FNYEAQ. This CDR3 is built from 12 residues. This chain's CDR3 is CASSLYDYEQYF. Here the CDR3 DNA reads TGTGCCAGCAGCTTATACGACTACGAGCAGTACTTC.

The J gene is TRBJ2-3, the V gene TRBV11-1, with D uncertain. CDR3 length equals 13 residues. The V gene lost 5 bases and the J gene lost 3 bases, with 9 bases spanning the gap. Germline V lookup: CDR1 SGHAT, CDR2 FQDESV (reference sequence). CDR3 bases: TGTGCCAGCAGCCCCGGATCGACAGATACGCAGTATTTT. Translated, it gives CASSPGSTDTQYF.

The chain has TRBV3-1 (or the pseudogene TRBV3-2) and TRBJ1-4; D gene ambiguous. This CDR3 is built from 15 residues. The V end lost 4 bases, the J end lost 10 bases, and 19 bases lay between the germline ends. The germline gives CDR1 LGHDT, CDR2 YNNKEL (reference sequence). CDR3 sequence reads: CASSLGNPRIGKLFF. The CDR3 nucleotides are TGTGCCAGCAGCCTGGGGAACCCAAGGATAGGAAAACTGTTTTTT.

This CDR3 is CASRSGASNYGYTF. Here the CDR3 DNA reads TGTGCCAGCAGATCAGGGGCCTCTAACTATGGCTACACCTTC. The J gene is TRBJ1-2, the V gene TRBV6-5; D possibly corresponds to TRBD1 (6 bases). CDR1 is MNHEY and CDR2 is SVGAGI in the germline V gene. The ends were cut back, 6 bases at V and 0 bases at J, with 11 bases in the middle. The CDR3 contains 14 residues.

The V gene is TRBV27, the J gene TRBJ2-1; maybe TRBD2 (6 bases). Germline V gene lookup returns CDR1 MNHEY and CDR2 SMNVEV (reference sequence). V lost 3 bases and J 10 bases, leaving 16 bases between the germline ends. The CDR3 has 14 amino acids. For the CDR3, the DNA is TGTGCCAGCAGTTTCTCACTAGCCAGTGGGGAGCAGTTCTTC. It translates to CASSFSLASGEQFF.

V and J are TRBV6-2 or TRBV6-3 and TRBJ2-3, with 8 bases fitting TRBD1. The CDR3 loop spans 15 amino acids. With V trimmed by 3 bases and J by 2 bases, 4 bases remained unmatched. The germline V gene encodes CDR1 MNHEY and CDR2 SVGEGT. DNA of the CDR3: TGTGCCAGCAGTTATGGACAGGGTGACACAGATACGCAGTATTTT. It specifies CASSYGQGDTDTQYF.

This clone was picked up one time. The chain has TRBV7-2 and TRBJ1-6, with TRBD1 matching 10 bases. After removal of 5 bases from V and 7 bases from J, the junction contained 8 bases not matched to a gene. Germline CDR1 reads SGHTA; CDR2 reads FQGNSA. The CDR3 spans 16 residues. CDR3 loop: CASSPRGQGTNSPLHF. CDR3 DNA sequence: TGTGCCAGCAGCCCCAGGGGACAGGGGACCAATTCACCCCTCCACTTT.

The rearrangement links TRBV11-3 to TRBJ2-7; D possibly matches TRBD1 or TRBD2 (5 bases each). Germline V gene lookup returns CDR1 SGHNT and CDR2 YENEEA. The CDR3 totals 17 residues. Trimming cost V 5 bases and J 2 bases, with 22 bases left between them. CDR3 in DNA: TGTGCCAGCAGCCGACATGGGGGAGCGCGTATAACCTACGAGCAGTACTTC. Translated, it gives CASSRHGGARITYEQYF. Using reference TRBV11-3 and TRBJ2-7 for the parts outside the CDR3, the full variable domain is EAGVVQSPRYKIIEKKQPVAFWCNPISGHNTLYWYLQNLGQGPELLIRYENEEAVDDSQLPKDRFSAERLKGVDSTLKIQPAELGDSAVYLCASSRHGGARITYEQYFGPGTRLTVT.

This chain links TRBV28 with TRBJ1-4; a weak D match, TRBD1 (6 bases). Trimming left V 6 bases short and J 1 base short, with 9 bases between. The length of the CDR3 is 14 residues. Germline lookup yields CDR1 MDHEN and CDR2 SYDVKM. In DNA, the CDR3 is TGTGCCAGCAGGGGGGGGCAAACTAATGAAAAACTGTTTTTT. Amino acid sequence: CASRGGQTNEKLFF. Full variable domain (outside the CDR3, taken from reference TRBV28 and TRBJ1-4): DVKVTQSSRYLVKRTGEKVFLECVQDMDHENMFWYRQDPGLGLRLIYFSYDVKMKEKGDIPEGYSVSREKKERFSLILESASTNQTSMYLCASRGGQTNEKLFFGSGTQLSVL.

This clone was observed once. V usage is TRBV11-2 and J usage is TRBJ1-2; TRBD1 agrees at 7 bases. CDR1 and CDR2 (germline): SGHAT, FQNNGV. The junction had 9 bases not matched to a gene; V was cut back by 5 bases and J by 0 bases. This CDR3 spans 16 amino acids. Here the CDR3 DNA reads TGTGCCAGCAGCCCGGGACAGTCTTTAGCTAACTATGGCTACACCTTC. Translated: CASSPGQSLANYGYTF. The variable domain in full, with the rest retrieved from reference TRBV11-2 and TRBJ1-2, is EAGVAQSPRYKIIEKRQSVAFWCNPISGHATLYWYQQILGQGPKLLIQFQNNGVVDDSQLPKDRFSAERLKGVDSTLKIQPAKLEDSAVYLCASSPGQSLANYGYTFGSGTRLTVV.